The 6 T cell receptor beta chains reported below all come from one sample, sequenced in a study of T cells after yellow fever vaccination (dated by TCRdb to 2018 to 2020). The method was 5' RACE. Sequenced using an Illumina NovaSeq 6000. TCRdb reprocessing: public reads trimmed at Q25 with fastp, clones called with MiXCR, in-frame beta chains kept. When rows share a CDR3 protein, they turn into one entry using the most common DNA and genes. In all, the sample holds a few hundred thousand distinct CDR3 sequences, and 4.1% of those were seen once. The ten top clones hold around 23% of the sample. The treatment or condition tag for this specimen amounts to: live attenuated yellow fever vaccine strain. The sample consisted of PBMCs, taken 5 days after the yellow fever booster vaccination. The origin of the receptors is a man aged 18 to 30 who received the YFV17D yellow fever vaccine.

This clonotype was detected only a few times. DNA for the CDR3: TGTGCCATCAGTGACTCTACCAGGGTGCAGACCCAGTACTTC. Its translation: CAISDSTRVQTQYF. The V gene is TRBV10-3, the J gene TRBJ2-5; D perhaps matches TRBD1 (5 bases). The germline CDR1 and CDR2 sequences are ENHRY and SYGVKD. The V end was cut by 3 bases, the J end by 6 bases, with 14 bases between. The CDR3 spans 14 residues.

The rearrangement uses TRBV18 and TRBJ2-1; D remains ambiguous. Trimming cost V 5 bases and J 15 bases, with 17 bases left between them. Germline V gene lookup returns CDR1 KGHSH and CDR2 LQKENI. The length of the CDR3 is 12 residues. CDR3 protein: CASSGPGNEAFF. In DNA form, the CDR3 reads TGTGCCAGCTCAGGCCCAGGTAACGAGGCGTTCTTC.

The chain recombines TRBV6-5 with TRBJ1-1; D unresolved. CDR1 and CDR2 from the germline V gene are MNHEY and SVGAGI. Trimming removed 0 bases from V and 0 bases from J, with 8 bases in between. CDR3 length: 15 residues. The chain's CDR3 is CASSYSRRLNTEAFF. Written as DNA, the CDR3 is TGTGCCAGCAGTTACTCGAGGCGGCTGAACACTGAAGCTTTCTTT.

This clonotype has ten or more counts. The chain recombines TRBV7-9 with TRBJ2-3; D possibly corresponds to TRBD1 (6 bases). Per germline, CDR1 SEHNR and CDR2 FQNEAQ (reference sequence). Trimming left V 3 bases short and J 1 base short, with 8 bases between. This CDR3 is 14 amino acids long. In DNA, the CDR3 is TGTGCCAGCAGCTTTTGGACAGGCACAGATACGCAGTATTTT. This sequence encodes CASSFWTGTDTQYF.

In this sample, this clonotype turned up many times. This chain connects TRBV5-1 to TRBJ2-1, with TRBD2 matching over 12 bases. The ends lost 3 bases at V and 7 bases at J; junction bases unmatched: 5. This CDR3 is 15 amino acids long. Germline V gene data show CDR1 as SGHRS and CDR2 as YFSETQ. CDR3 region: CASSSSGGVINEQFF. DNA of the CDR3: TGCGCCAGCAGCTCTAGCGGGGGGGTTATTAATGAGCAGTTCTTC. The full variable domain, with the rest looked up from reference TRBV5-1 and TRBJ2-1, is KAGVTQTPRYLIKTRGQQVTLSCSPISGHRSVSWYQQTPGQGLQFLFEYFSETQRNKGNFPGRFSGRQFSNSRSEMNVSTLELGDSALYLCASSSSGGVINEQFFGPGTRLTVL.

This clonotype was found once. The chain is built from TRBV5-1 and TRBJ2-7, with D tentatively TRBD1 or TRBD2 (5 bases each). Germline loops: CDR1 SGHRS, CDR2 YFSETQ. The CDR3 loop spans 15 amino acids. V lost 0 bases and J 6 bases, leaving 16 bases between the germline ends. The chain's CDR3 is CASSLVGAPSGEQYV. The CDR3 bases are TGCGCCAGCAGCTTGGTCGGGGCCCCGTCCGGCGAGCAGTACGTC.